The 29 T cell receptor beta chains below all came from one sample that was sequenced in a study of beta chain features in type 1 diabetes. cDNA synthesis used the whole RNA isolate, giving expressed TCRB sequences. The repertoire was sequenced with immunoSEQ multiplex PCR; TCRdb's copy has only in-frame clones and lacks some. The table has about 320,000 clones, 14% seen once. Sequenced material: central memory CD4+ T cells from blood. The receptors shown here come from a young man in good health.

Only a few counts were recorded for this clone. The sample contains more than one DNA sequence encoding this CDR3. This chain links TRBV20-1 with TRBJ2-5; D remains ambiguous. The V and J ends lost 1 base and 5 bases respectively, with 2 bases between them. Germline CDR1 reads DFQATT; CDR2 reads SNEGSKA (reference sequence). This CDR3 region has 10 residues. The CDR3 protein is CSARAETQYF. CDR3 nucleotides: TGCAGTGCTAGAGCGGAGACCCAGTACTTC.

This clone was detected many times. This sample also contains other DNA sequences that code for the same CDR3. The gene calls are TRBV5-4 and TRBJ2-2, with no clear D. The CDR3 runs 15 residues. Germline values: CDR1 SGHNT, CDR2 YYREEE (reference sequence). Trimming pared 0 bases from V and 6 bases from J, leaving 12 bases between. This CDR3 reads CASSLALGSAGELFF. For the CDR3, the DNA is TGTGCCAGCAGCTTGGCCCTAGGCTCTGCCGGGGAGCTGTTTTTT.

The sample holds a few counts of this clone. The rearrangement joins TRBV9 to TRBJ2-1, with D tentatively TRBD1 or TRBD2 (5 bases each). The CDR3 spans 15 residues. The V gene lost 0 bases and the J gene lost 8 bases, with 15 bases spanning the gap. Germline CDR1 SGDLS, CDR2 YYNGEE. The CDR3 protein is CASSVDNPGADEQFF. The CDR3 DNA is TGTGCCAGCAGCGTAGATAACCCCGGGGCTGATGAGCAGTTCTTC.

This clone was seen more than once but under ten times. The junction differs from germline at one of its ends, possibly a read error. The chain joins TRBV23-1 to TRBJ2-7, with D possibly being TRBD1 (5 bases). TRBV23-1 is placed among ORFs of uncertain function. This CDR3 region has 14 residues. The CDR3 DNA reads TGTGCCAGCAGGCTTCAGGGAAGCTCCTACGAGCAGTACTTC. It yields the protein CASRLQGSSYEQYF.

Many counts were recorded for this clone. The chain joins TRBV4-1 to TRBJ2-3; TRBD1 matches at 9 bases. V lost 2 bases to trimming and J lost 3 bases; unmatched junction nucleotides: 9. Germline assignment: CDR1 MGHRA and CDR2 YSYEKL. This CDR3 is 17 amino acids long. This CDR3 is CASSQPFRDRDTDTQYF. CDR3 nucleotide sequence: TGCGCCAGCAGCCAACCCTTCCGGGACAGGGATACAGATACGCAGTATTTT.

The CDR3 loop reads CASSPTGTVGEKLFF. The CDR3 nucleotides are TGTGCCAGCAGCCCTACCGGGACAGTCGGTGAAAAACTGTTTTTT. This rearrangement joins TRBV11-2 to TRBJ1-4; 7 bases align to TRBD1. V trimming: 5 bases; J trimming: 7 bases; junction bases outside the gene matches: 10. Germline lookup yields CDR1 SGHAT and CDR2 FQNNGV. This CDR3 is built from 15 residues. The entire variable domain, with the rest obtained from reference TRBV11-2 and TRBJ1-4, is as follows: EAGVAQSPRYKIIEKRQSVAFWCNPISGHATLYWYQQILGQGPKLLIQFQNNGVVDDSQLPKDRFSAERLKGVDSTLKIQPAKLEDSAVYLCASSPTGTVGEKLFFGSGTQLSVL.

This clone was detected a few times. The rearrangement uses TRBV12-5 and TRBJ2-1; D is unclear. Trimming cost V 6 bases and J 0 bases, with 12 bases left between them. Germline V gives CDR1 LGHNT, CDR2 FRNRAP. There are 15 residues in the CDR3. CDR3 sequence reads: CASGPPRSSYNEQFF. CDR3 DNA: TGTGCTAGTGGCCCACCCCGAAGCTCCTACAATGAGCAGTTCTTC.

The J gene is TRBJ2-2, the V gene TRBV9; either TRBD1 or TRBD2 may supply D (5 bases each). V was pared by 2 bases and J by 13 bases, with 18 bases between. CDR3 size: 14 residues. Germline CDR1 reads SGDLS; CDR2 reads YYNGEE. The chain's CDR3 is CASSVQGRDLRLFF. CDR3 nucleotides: TGTGCCAGCAGCGTGCAGGGACGGGACCTAAGGCTGTTTTTT.

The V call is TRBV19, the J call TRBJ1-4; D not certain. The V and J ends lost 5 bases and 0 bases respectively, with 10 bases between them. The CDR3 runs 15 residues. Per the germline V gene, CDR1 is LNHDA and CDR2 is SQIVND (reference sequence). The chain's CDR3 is CASSSGRATNEKLFF. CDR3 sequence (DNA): TGTGCCAGTAGTTCAGGACGTGCAACTAATGAAAAACTGTTTTTT.

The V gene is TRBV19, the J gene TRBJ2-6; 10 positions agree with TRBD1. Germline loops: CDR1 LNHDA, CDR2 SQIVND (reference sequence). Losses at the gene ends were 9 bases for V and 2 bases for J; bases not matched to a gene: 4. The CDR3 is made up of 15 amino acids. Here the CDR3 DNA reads TGTGCCAGCGACAGGGGGCTGACTGGGGCCAACGTCCTGACTTTC. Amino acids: CASDRGLTGANVLTF.

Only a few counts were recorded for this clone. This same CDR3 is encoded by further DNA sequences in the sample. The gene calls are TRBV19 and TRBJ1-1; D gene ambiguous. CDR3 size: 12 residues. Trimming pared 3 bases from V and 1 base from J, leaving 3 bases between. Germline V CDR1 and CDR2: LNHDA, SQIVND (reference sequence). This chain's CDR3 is CASSMRNTEAFF. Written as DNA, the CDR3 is TGTGCCAGTAGTATGAGGAACACTGAAGCTTTCTTT.

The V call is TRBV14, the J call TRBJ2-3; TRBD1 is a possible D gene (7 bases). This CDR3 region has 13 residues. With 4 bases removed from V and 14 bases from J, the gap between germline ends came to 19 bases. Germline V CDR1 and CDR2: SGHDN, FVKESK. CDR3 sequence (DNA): TGTGCCAGCAGCCCCGTCTCGACAGGGAGGATGTATTTT. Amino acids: CASSPVSTGRMYF.

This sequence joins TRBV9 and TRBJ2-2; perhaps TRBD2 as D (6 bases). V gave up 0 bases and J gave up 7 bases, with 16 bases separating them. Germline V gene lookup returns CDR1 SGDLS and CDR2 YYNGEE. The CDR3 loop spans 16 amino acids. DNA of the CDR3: TGTGCCAGCAGCGTAGGCGGTTCTGGGGGACTCGGGGAGCTGTTTTTT. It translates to CASSVGGSGGLGELFF.

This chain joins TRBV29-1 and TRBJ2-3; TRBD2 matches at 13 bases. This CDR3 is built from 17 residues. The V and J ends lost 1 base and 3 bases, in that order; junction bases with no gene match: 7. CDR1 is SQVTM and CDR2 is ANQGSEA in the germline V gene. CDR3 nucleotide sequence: TGCAGCGTTGAAGGGGGGACTAGCGGGATAGGTACAGATACGCAGTATTTT. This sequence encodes CSVEGGTSGIGTDTQYF.

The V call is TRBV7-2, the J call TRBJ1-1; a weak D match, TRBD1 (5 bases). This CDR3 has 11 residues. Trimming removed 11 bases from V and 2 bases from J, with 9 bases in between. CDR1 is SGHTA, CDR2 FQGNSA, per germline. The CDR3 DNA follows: TGTGCCGTGGGGGAAAACACTGAAGCTTTCTTT. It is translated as CAVGENTEAFF.

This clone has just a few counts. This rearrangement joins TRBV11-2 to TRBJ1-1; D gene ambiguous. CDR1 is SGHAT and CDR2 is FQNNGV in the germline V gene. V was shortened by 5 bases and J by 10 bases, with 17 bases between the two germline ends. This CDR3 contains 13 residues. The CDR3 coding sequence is TGTGCCAGCAGCGGATACAGTACCCCTTCAGCTTTCTTT. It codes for CASSGYSTPSAFF.

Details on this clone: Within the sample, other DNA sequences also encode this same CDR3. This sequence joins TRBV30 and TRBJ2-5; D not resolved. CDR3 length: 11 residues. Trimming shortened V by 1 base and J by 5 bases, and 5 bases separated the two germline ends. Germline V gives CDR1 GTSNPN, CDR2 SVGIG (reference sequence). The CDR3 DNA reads TGTGCCTGGAGTGGGCGGGAGACCCAGTACTTC. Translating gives CAWSGRETQYF.

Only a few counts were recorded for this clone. DNA of the CDR3: TGTGCCAGCAGCCAAGGGCCGGGGACTAGTCGTACAGATACGCAGTATTTT. Its translation is CASSQGPGTSRTDTQYF. The rearrangement uses TRBV14 and TRBJ2-3; 8 bases map to TRBD2. The CDR3 loop spans 17 amino acids. The V gene's germline CDR1 is SGHDN and CDR2 FVKESK. V trimming: 1 base; J trimming: 3 bases; junction bases outside the gene matches: 9.

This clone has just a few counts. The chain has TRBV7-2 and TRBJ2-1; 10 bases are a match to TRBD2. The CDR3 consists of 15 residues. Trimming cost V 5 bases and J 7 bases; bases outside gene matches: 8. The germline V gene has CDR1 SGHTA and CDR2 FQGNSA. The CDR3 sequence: CASSTQSGGGNEQFF. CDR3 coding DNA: TGTGCCAGCAGCACCCAAAGCGGGGGGGGAAATGAGCAGTTCTTC.

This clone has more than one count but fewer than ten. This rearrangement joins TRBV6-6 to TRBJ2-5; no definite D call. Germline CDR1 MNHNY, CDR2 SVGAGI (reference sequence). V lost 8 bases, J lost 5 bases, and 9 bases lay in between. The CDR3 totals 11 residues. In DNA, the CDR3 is TGTGCCAGCTGGGTGGGCGAGACCCAGTACTTC. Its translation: CASWVGETQYF.

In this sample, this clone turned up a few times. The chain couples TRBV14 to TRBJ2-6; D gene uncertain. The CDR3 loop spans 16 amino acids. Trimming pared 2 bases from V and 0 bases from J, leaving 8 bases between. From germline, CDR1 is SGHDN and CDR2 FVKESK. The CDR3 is CASSQRTVSGANVLTF. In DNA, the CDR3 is TGTGCCAGCAGCCAACGGACGGTCTCTGGGGCCAACGTCCTGACTTTC.

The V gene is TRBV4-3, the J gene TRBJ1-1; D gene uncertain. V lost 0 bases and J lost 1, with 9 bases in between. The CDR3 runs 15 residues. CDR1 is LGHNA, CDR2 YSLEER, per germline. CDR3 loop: CASSQEDWGNTEAFF. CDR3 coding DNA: TGCGCCAGCAGCCAAGAGGATTGGGGGAACACTGAAGCTTTCTTT.

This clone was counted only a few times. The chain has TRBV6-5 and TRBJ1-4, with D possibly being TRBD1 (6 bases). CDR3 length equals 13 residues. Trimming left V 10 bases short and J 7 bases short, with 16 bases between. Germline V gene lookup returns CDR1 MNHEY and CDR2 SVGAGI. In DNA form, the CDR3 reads TGTGCCATCAATGGGGGGCCTGGTGAAAAACTGTTTTTT. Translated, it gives CAINGGPGEKLFF.

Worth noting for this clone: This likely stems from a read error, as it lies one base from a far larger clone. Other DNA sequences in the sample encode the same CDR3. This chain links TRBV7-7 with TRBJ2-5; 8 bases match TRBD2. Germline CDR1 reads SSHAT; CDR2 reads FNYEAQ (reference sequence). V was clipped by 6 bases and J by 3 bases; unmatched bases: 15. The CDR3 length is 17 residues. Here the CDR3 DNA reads TGTGCCAGCAGGCGCGGGTCCTCCGGGGGGGCTAAAGAGACCCAGTACTTC. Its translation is CASRRGSSGGAKETQYF. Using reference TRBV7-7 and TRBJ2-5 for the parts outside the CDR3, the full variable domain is GAGVSQSPRYKVTKRGQDVTLRCDPISSHATLYWYQQALGQGPEFLTYFNYEAQPDKSGLPSDRFSAERPEGSISTLTIQRTEQRDSAMYRCASRRGSSGGAKETQYFGPGTRLLVL.

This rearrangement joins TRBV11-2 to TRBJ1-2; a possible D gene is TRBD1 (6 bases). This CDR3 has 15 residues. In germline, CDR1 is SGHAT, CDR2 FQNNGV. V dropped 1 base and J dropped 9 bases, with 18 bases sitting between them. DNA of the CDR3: TGTGCCAGCAGCTTAGCAGGGGACCTCATGTATCGCTACACCTTC. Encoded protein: CASSLAGDLMYRYTF.

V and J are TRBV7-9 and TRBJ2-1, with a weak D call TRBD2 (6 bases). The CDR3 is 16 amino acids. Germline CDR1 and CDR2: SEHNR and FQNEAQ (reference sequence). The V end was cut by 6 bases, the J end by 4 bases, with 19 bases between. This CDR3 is CASSLRVSGGYNEQFF. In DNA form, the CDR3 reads TGTGCCAGCAGTTTAAGGGTTAGCGGAGGATACAATGAGCAGTTCTTC. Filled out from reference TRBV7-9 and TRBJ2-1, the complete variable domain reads DTGVSQNPRHKITKRGQNVTFRCDPISEHNRLYWYRQTLGQGPEFLTYFQNEAQLEKSRLLSDRFSAERPKGSFSTLEIQRTEQGDSAMYLCASSLRVSGGYNEQFFGPGTRLTVL.

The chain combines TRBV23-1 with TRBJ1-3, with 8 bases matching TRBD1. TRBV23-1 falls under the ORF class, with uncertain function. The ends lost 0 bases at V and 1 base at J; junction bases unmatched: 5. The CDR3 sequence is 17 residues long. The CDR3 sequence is CASSQSRDRGSGNTIYF. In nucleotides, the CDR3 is TGCGCCAGCAGTCAATCGCGAGACAGGGGTTCTGGAAACACCATATATTTT.

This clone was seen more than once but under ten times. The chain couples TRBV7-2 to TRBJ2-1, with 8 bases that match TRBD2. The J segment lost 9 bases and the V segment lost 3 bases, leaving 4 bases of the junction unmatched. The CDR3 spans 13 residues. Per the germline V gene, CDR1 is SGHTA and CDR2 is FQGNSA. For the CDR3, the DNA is TGTGCCAGCAGCTTGGGACTAGTTCGTGAGCAGTTCTTC. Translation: CASSLGLVREQFF.

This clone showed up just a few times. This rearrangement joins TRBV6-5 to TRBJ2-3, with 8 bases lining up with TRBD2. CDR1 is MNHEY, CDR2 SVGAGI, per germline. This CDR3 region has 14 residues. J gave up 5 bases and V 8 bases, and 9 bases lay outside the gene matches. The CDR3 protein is CASVRGGQEDTQYF. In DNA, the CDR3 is TGTGCCAGCGTTCGGGGGGGGCAGGAAGATACGCAGTATTTT.